The 21 T cell receptor beta chains in this list originate from one sample, sequenced in a study of blood T cell repertoires in COVID-19. Libraries were prepared by immunoSEQ multiplex PCR; TCRdb keeps only in-frame clonotypes and omits some of them. This table has tens of thousands of clones, roughly 89% appearing once. The sample was peripheral blood. The receptors shown here come from a woman older than 75 with active COVID-19.

V gene TRBV5-1 combines with J gene TRBJ2-7; a possible D gene is TRBD1 (5 bases). Germline lookup yields CDR1 SGHRS and CDR2 YFSETQ. With 4 bases removed from V and 1 base from J, the gap between germline ends came to 12 bases. The CDR3 is made up of 14 amino acids. CDR3 nucleotides: TGCGCCAGCAGCCCTAATGGGGCGTCCTACGAGCAGTACTTC. This sequence encodes CASSPNGASYEQYF.

This sequence joins TRBV7-2 and TRBJ2-3; a possible D gene is TRBD2 (6 bases). V lost 2 bases and J lost 5, with 14 bases in between. The CDR3 covers 15 residues. Germline lookup yields CDR1 SGHTA and CDR2 FQGNSA. Here the CDR3 DNA reads TGTGCCAGCAGCTTATCACTAGCTCTCCGAGATACGCAGTATTTT. Protein product: CASSLSLALRDTQYF.

The V gene is TRBV19, the J gene TRBJ1-1; no firm D call. CDR1 and CDR2 (germline): LNHDA, SQIVND (reference sequence). The CDR3 sequence is 15 residues long. Trimming cost V 0 bases and J 5 bases, with 13 bases left between them. CDR3 sequence: CASSIDRQVFTEAFF. CDR3 sequence (DNA): TGTGCCAGTAGTATAGATAGGCAGGTTTTTACTGAAGCTTTCTTT.

V is TRBV5-1 and J is TRBJ2-7, with 9 bases lining up with TRBD2. The V and J ends lost 0 bases and 0 bases, in that order; junction bases with no gene match: 10. The CDR3 runs to 18 residues. Germline V gene sequence: CDR1 SGHRS, CDR2 YFSETQ. CDR3 amino acids: CASSLGLAAGRSSYEQYF. In DNA form, the CDR3 reads TGCGCCAGCAGCTTGGGACTAGCGGCCGGGAGGAGCTCCTACGAGCAGTACTTC.

The gene calls are TRBV28 and TRBJ1-1, with 12 bases fitting TRBD1. V lost 7 bases and J lost 3; bases outside the gene matches: 12. This CDR3 comprises 17 residues. CDR1 and CDR2 from the germline V gene are MDHEN and SYDVKM. CDR3 sequence reads: CASNRPGQGARDTEAFF. Here the CDR3 DNA reads TGTGCCAGCAACCGTCCGGGACAGGGGGCGAGAGACACTGAAGCTTTCTTT.

This clone was picked up one time. The rearrangement joins TRBV4-1 to TRBJ2-2, with 11 bases matching TRBD1. Germline trimming cut 1 base from V and 6 bases from J; bases unmatched to any gene: 4. There are 16 residues in the CDR3. Germline V gives CDR1 MGHRA, CDR2 YSYEKL. The CDR3 spells CASSQAGTGGPGELFF. The CDR3 DNA is TGCGCCAGCAGCCAAGCAGGGACAGGGGGTCCCGGGGAGCTGTTTTTT.

The chain recombines TRBV28 with TRBJ2-7; TRBD2 matches 13 bases. Germline CDR1 is MDHEN and CDR2 is SYDVKM. The CDR3 loop spans 14 amino acids. The trim removed 5 bases at V and 4 bases at J, leaving 2 bases unmatched. The CDR3, as DNA: TGTGCCAGCAGTGGGACTAGCGGGAATTACGAGCAGTACTTC. Translated: CASSGTSGNYEQYF.

The rearrangement joins TRBV4-3 to TRBJ2-4; D is possibly TRBD2 (6 bases). The CDR3 covers 15 residues. From germline, CDR1 is LGHNA and CDR2 YSLEER. V was shortened by 1 base and J by 5 bases, with 12 bases between the two germline ends. The CDR3 region has the DNA TGCGCCAGCAGCCAAGGAGTGGCTAGCGAAAACATTCAGTACTTC. Protein product: CASSQGVASENIQYF.

This clone was seen only once. The V gene is TRBV6-5, the J gene TRBJ1-3; the D gene is possibly TRBD1 (5 bases). V lost 4 bases and J 0 bases, leaving 10 bases between the germline ends. The CDR3 has 15 amino acids. The germline V gene encodes CDR1 MNHEY and CDR2 SVGAGI. The CDR3 nucleotides are TGTGCCAGCAGTTTCTCGACAGACTCTGGAAACACCATATATTTT. The encoded protein is CASSFSTDSGNTIYF.

The V and J genes are TRBV28 and TRBJ2-5; D uncertain. The CDR3 consists of 14 residues. Trimming removed 6 bases from V and 5 bases from J, with 16 bases in between. Germline V lookup: CDR1 MDHEN, CDR2 SYDVKM. As DNA, the CDR3 is TGTGCCAGCAGCTACTCTCAGGTTCCCGAGACCCAGTACTTC. It specifies CASSYSQVPETQYF.

The CDR3 is CASRASVTDTQYF. CDR3 sequence (DNA): TGTGCCAGTAGGGCTAGCGTCACAGATACGCAGTATTTT. This chain links TRBV19 with TRBJ2-3; D is possibly TRBD2 (6 bases). Trimming took 6 bases from V and 2 from J, leaving 9 bases between them. Germline V gene data show CDR1 as LNHDA and CDR2 as SQIVND (reference sequence). The CDR3 runs 13 residues. The complete variable domain, with remaining parts taken from reference TRBV19 and TRBJ2-3, reads DGGITQSPKYLFRKEGQNVTLSCEQNLNHDAMYWYRQDPGQGLRLIYYSQIVNDFQKGDIAEGYSVSREKKESFPLTVTSAQKNPTAFYLCASRASVTDTQYFGPGTRLTVL.

CDR3 nucleotides: TGTGCCAGCAGCCTCCGGCGGGGGGGCTATGGCTACACCTTC. Amino acid sequence: CASSLRRGGYGYTF. The chain joins TRBV7-2 to TRBJ1-2, with a possible D match to TRBD1 (5 bases). Trimming took off 5 bases at V and 4 bases at J, with 14 bases between the two ends. Looked up from germline, CDR1 is SGHTA and CDR2 is FQGNSA. This CDR3 comprises 14 residues.

This chain links TRBV21-1 with TRBJ2-7; the table's D call TRBD1 went unverified against the DNA. TRBV21-1 is a recognized pseudogene. The CDR3 length is 17 residues. CDR3 residues: CASSKPTGQDNTYEQYF. The CDR3 nucleotides read TGTGCCAGCAGCAAACCGACTGGACAGGACAACACCTACGAGCAGTACTTC.

This chain connects TRBV28 to TRBJ2-5; TRBD2 matches 8 bases. This CDR3 is 15 amino acids long. V shed 2 bases and J 5 bases; nucleotides not matched to a gene: 7. Looked up from germline, CDR1 is MDHEN and CDR2 is SYDVKM. In DNA, the CDR3 is TGTGCCAGCAGTTTAGCAGCGGGAGAGGTGGAGACCCAGTACTTC. Its protein is CASSLAAGEVETQYF.

The chain uses TRBV28 and TRBJ2-7, with 10 bases matching TRBD1. With 10 bases clipped from V and 7 bases from J, the junction kept 16 bases outside the gene matches. This CDR3 has 15 amino acids. Germline loops: CDR1 MDHEN, CDR2 SYDVKM. The CDR3 DNA sequence: TGTGCCACCGCGACAGGGGGCCCTGTGGTCTTTGAGCAGTACTTC. Encoded protein: CATATGGPVVFEQYF.

The chain employs TRBV18 and TRBJ2-3; 7 nucleotides line up with TRBD2. V was clipped by 4 bases and J by 3 bases; unmatched bases: 4. Germline CDR1 and CDR2: KGHSH and LQKENI. CDR3 size: 14 residues. CDR3 sequence (DNA): TGTGCCAGCTCACTCGGACTAGATACAGATACGCAGTATTTT. Translated: CASSLGLDTDTQYF. The entire variable domain, with the rest obtained from reference TRBV18 and TRBJ2-3, is as follows: NAGVMQNPRHLVRRRGQEARLRCSPMKGHSHVYWYRQLPEEGLKFMVYLQKENIIDESGMPKERFSAEFPKEGPSILRIQQVVRGDSAAYFCASSLGLDTDTQYFGPGTRLTVL.

This clone was recorded once. The V and J genes are TRBV7-2 and TRBJ2-7; 8 bases align to TRBD1. The CDR3 is made up of 15 amino acids. The germline V gene encodes CDR1 SGHTA and CDR2 FQGNSA. The V gene end was trimmed by 4 bases and the J gene end by 3 bases; junction bases not matched to a gene: 8. The CDR3 loop reads CASSYETGVGYEQYF. CDR3 bases: TGTGCCAGCAGCTACGAGACAGGGGTAGGCTACGAGCAGTACTTC.

The chain joins TRBV30 to TRBJ2-3; tentatively, D is TRBD2 (5 bases). The V gene's germline CDR1 is GTSNPN and CDR2 SVGIG (reference sequence). V dropped 4 bases and J dropped 0 bases, with 11 bases sitting between them. The CDR3 runs to 14 residues. CDR3 sequence: CAWNEGASTDTQYF. The DNA for the CDR3 is TGTGCCTGGAATGAGGGAGCCAGCACAGATACGCAGTATTTT.

This clone has only one observation. This rearrangement joins TRBV19 to TRBJ2-5; D is perhaps TRBD2 (7 bases). Trimming left V 3 bases short and J 4 bases short, with 12 bases between. The CDR3 is 14 residues long. In germline, CDR1 is LNHDA, CDR2 SQIVND (reference sequence). The CDR3 bases are TGTGCCAGTAGTATGGGGGGGGCCGGAGAGACCCAGTACTTC. Its protein is CASSMGGAGETQYF.

The chain joins TRBV12-5 to TRBJ1-5; 10 bases fit TRBD1. The CDR3 consists of 12 residues. Trimming removed 11 bases from V and 7 bases from J; junction bases left unmatched: 5. Per germline, CDR1 LGHNT and CDR2 FRNRAP. The chain's CDR3 is CASGTGEQPQHF. The CDR3, as DNA: TGTGCTTCAGGGACAGGGGAACAGCCCCAGCATTTT.

The genes are TRBV6-5 and TRBJ2-7; D may be TRBD2 (5 bases). The CDR3 spans 12 residues. CDR1 is MNHEY and CDR2 is SVGAGI in the germline V gene. Trimming left V 5 bases short and J 7 bases short, with 12 bases between. The CDR3: CASSRSGKEQYF. CDR3 DNA sequence: TGTGCCAGCAGTAGGTCCGGGAAAGAGCAGTACTTC.